The clone carrying this T cell receptor (beta chain) was counted ten times or more. The data belong to a study of human T cells and chemical hapten exposure. Per the original data handling: 96,000 or so TCRs per sample was the median, with a range of about 20,000 to 750,000. TCRdb processed the RACE reads anew with MiXCR; each CDR3 protein has one entry. TCRdb, not the authors, supplied the V and J calls. The data show tens of thousands of distinct CDR3 sequences, about 5.5% seen once. The time point is: healthy volunteer bleed at 6 weeks. It was from unfractionated whole blood that total RNA was extracted. Germline lookup yields CDR1 SGHRS and CDR2 YFSETQ. The CDR3 is made up of 14 amino acids. V lost 2 bases and J 0 bases, leaving 8 bases between the germline ends.

The chain carries TRBV5-1 and TRBJ1-1, with D unclear. The sample was whole blood. This TCR was sampled from a human donor in good health. Some clones in this sample may be carry-over from other donors' samples. CDR3 residues: CASSFQAMNTEAFF. The CDR3 DNA follows: TGCGCCAGCAGCTTCCAGGCGATGAACACTGAAGCTTTCTTT.